This is a list of T cell receptor beta chains from one sample in a study of T cell repertoires in cytomegalovirus infection. TCRdb redid the calling of the reads with MiXCR, one entry per CDR3 protein. The profile covers some 200,000 distinct CDR3 sequences, with approximately 9.7% appearing a single time and about 4.2% taken by the ten largest. The specimen was PBMCs. All receptors come from a human donor in good health (CMV status not recorded). Some clones in this sample may be carry-over from other donors' samples. Each CDR3 is given with its conserved first and last residue. The D gene is left open where the match is weak. The listing skips clone size in some rows; elsewhere it reads once, few, many or a size class.

D,size,V,J,CDR3,DNA
.,few,TRBV5-4,TRBJ2-3,CASSLGTSQDTQYF,TGTGCCAGCAGCCTCGGGACTTCCCAAGATACGCAGTATTTT
.,.,TRBV9,TRBJ1-1,CASSEAVGGRTEAFF,TGTGCCAGCAGCGAGGCCGTGGGAGGGCGCACTGAAGCTTTCTTT
TRBD1,few,TRBV15,TRBJ2-7,CATGKDRASGQYF,TGTGCCACCGGAAAGGACAGGGCCTCAGGGCAGTACTTC
TRBD2,many,TRBV20-1,TRBJ2-7,CSARATGLNYEQYF,TGCAGTGCTAGGGCCACGGGACTAAACTACGAGCAGTACTTC
TRBD1,many,TRBV7-2,TRBJ1-1,CASSLGTGPTEAFF,TGTGCCAGCAGCTTAGGGACAGGGCCCACTGAAGCTTTCTTT
TRBD2,many,TRBV5-4,TRBJ2-7,CASSLRLAGEQYF,TGTGCCAGCAGCTTGCGACTAGCGGGCGAGCAGTACTTC
.,.,TRBV4-3,TRBJ2-5,CASSHQLLEETQYF,TGCGCCAGCAGCCACCAACTTTTAGAGGAGACCCAGTACTTC
.,.,TRBV19,TRBJ2-1,CASSIDLYNEQFF,TGTGCCAGTAGTATAGACCTCTACAATGAGCAGTTCTTC
.,.,TRBV5-4,TRBJ1-1,CASSLERTEAFF,TGTGCCAGCAGCTTGGAGAGGACAGAAGCTTTCTTT
.,.,TRBV6-2/TRBV6-3,TRBJ2-1,CASSYWKGESEQFF,TGTGCCAGCAGTTACTGGAAGGGGGAGAGCGAGCAGTTCTTC
.,many,TRBV7-8,TRBJ1-5,CASSLGQGRRNQPQHF,TGTGCCAGCAGCTTAGGGCAGGGGAGGCGAAATCAGCCCCAGCATTTT
.,many,TRBV4-3,TRBJ1-5,CASSQDIPSAYQPQHF,TGCGCCAGCAGCCAAGATATCCCCTCCGCCTATCAGCCCCAGCATTTT
.,many,TRBV28,TRBJ1-5,CASSFSAGGNQPQHF,TGTGCCAGCAGTTTTTCCGCAGGTGGCAATCAGCCCCAGCATTTT
.,.,TRBV24-1,TRBJ1-1,CATGTGNTEAFF,TGTGCCACGGGGACGGGGAACACTGAAGCTTTCTTT
.,many,TRBV29-1,TRBJ2-3,CSVDIGTDTQYF,TGCAGCGTTGATATAGGAACTGATACGCAGTATTTT
TRBD1,.,TRBV14,TRBJ1-6,CASSPHTGALDSPLHF,TGTGCCAGCAGCCCTCACACAGGGGCTTTGGATTCACCCCTCCACTTT
.,.,TRBV18,TRBJ1-4,CASSRGSGTNEKLFF,TGTGCCAGCTCACGAGGGAGTGGGACTAATGAAAAACTGTTTTTT
TRBD1,many,TRBV28,TRBJ1-2,CASSLTTGRGYTF,TGTGCCAGCAGTTTGACGACAGGGCGCGGCTACACCTTC
TRBD1,.,TRBV19,TRBJ2-5,CASSPRTGNQETQYF,TGTGCCAGTAGTCCAAGGACAGGCAACCAAGAGACCCAGTACTTC
TRBD2,many,TRBV28,TRBJ2-4,CASSGLARRSRNIQYF,TGTGCCAGCAGTGGACTAGCCCGACGAAGCAGGAACATTCAGTACTTC
TRBD1,few,TRBV24-1,TRBJ2-1,CATSLTGNEQFF,TGTGCCACCAGCCTGACAGGGAACGAGCAGTTCTTC
.,many,TRBV28,TRBJ2-2,CASSRASANTGELFF,TGTGCCAGCAGTCGGGCGAGTGCGAACACCGGGGAGCTGTTTTTT
.,.,TRBV30,TRBJ2-2,CAWSKGAGELFF,TGTGCCTGGAGCAAAGGCGCCGGGGAGCTGTTTTTT
.,many,TRBV7-6,TRBJ2-1,CASSGAVNRGPNEQFF,TGTGCCAGCAGCGGGGCCGTTAATCGGGGCCCGAATGAGCAGTTCTTC
TRBD2,.,TRBV5-6,TRBJ2-5,CASRGLAGVGETQYF,TGTGCCAGCAGGGGACTAGCGGGAGTCGGAGAGACCCAGTACTTC
TRBD1,many,TRBV7-2,TRBJ2-5,CASSSTGTGGSETQYF,TGTGCCAGCAGCTCCACCGGGACAGGGGGCTCGGAGACCCAGTACTTC